Each of the 30 T cell receptor beta chains below was sequenced from the same sample in a study of shared clonotypes between healthy human individuals. The method was immunoSEQ multiplex PCR; TCRdb's version includes in-frame clones alone and lacks a portion of them. Of 850,000 to 1,100,000 clones listed, roughly 77% are singletons. Sequenced input: memory CD4+ T cells from PBMCs. Stated subset: CD45RA-negative fraction. These receptors originate from a man younger than 30 in good health. Some clones in this sample may be carry-over from other donors' samples.

A remark on this clone: At the DNA level, this CDR3 is encoded by other sequences in the same sample as well. The V call is TRBV9, the J call TRBJ1-1, with 7 bases aligning to TRBD1. Unmatched junction bases numbered 0, after V lost 0 bases and J lost 1 base. Per germline, CDR1 SGDLS and CDR2 YYNGEE. CDR3 length: 14 residues. Here the CDR3 DNA reads TGTGCCAGCAGCGTAGGGACAGGGAACACTGAAGCTTTCTTT. This codes for CASSVGTGNTEAFF.

The V and J genes are TRBV5-1 and TRBJ2-7, with TRBD1 as a possible D gene (5 bases). The CDR3 has 13 amino acids. CDR1 SGHRS and CDR2 YFSETQ come from the germline V gene. Between the trimmed V and J ends, which lost 1 base and 6 bases, there was a span of 11 bases. The CDR3 sequence: CASSLRQGSEQYF. CDR3 nucleotides: TGCGCCAGCAGCTTGAGGCAGGGTAGCGAGCAGTACTTC.

The V call is TRBV7-9, the J call TRBJ1-1; D is unclear. The V gene's germline CDR1 is SEHNR and CDR2 FQNEAQ (reference sequence). V lost 7 bases and J 3 bases, leaving 12 bases between the germline ends. This CDR3 is 13 amino acids long. CDR3 in amino acids: CASTILGDTEAFF. In nucleotides, the CDR3 is TGTGCCAGCACCATTCTCGGGGACACTGAAGCTTTCTTT.

The rearrangement links TRBV11-2 to TRBJ2-1; 8 bases are shared with TRBD2. CDR3 size: 19 residues. Trimming removed 3 bases from V and 7 bases from J; junction bases left unmatched: 20. Looked up from germline, CDR1 is SGHAT and CDR2 is FQNNGV. In nucleotides, the CDR3 is TGTGCCAGCAGCTTTTTACAGAGCTCAGCAGCGGGGGATGAGAATGAGCAGTTCTTC. It translates to CASSFLQSSAAGDENEQFF. The complete variable domain, with remaining parts taken from reference TRBV11-2 and TRBJ2-1, reads EAGVAQSPRYKIIEKRQSVAFWCNPISGHATLYWYQQILGQGPKLLIQFQNNGVVDDSQLPKDRFSAERLKGVDSTLKIQPAKLEDSAVYLCASSFLQSSAAGDENEQFFGPGTRLTVL.

The rearrangement uses TRBV7-2 and TRBJ2-7, with TRBD2 identical over 13 bases. In germline, CDR1 is SGHTA, CDR2 FQGNSA. The CDR3 runs 19 residues. J gave up 5 bases and V 1 base, and 14 bases lay outside the gene matches. The CDR3 loop is CASSLEDFGLAGVLDEQYF. The CDR3 DNA is TGTGCCAGCAGCTTAGAAGACTTCGGACTAGCGGGAGTTCTCGACGAGCAGTACTTC.

The CDR3 sequence is CASSPTSRDQPQHF. CDR3 nucleotides: TGTGCCAGCAGCCCCACATCCAGGGATCAGCCCCAGCATTTT. The rearrangement uses TRBV7-4 and TRBJ1-5; a possible D gene is TRBD1 (5 bases). The length of the CDR3 is 14 residues. CDR1 SGHVT and CDR2 SQSDAQ come from the germline V gene. Trimming stripped 5 bases from V and 5 bases from J, with 13 bases between.

The chain joins TRBV6-5 to TRBJ1-1; unclear D gene. The CDR3 runs to 15 residues. Per the germline V gene, CDR1 is MNHEY and CDR2 is SVGAGI. With 7 bases removed from V and 1 base from J, the gap between germline ends came to 16 bases. The CDR3 sequence is CASNPPPAPNTEAFF. CDR3 bases: TGTGCCAGCAACCCACCCCCGGCACCGAACACTGAAGCTTTCTTT.

The rearrangement links TRBV4-1 to TRBJ2-3, with TRBD2 identical over 14 bases. This CDR3 contains 17 residues. J gave up 2 bases and V 3 bases, and 4 bases lay outside the gene matches. Germline loops: CDR1 MGHRA, CDR2 YSYEKL. For the CDR3, the DNA is TGCGCCAGCAGCCATGGGACTAGCGGGGGTTTCACAGATACGCAGTATTTT. This gives the protein CASSHGTSGGFTDTQYF.

The rearrangement joins TRBV20-1 to TRBJ1-2, with TRBD1 as a possible D gene (5 bases). Per the germline V gene, CDR1 is DFQATT and CDR2 is SNEGSKA (reference sequence). The CDR3 covers 11 residues. Trimming removed 2 bases from V and 7 bases from J, with 8 bases in between. In DNA, the CDR3 is TGCAGTGCTAGAAGAGGGGCTGGCTACACCTTC. It specifies CSARRGAGYTF.

J is TRBJ2-7 and V is TRBV5-1; D possibly corresponds to TRBD2 (6 bases). CDR1 SGHRS and CDR2 YFSETQ come from the germline V gene. The CDR3 consists of 14 residues. V shed 0 bases and J shed 2 bases, with 9 bases lying between them. CDR3: CASSLVGGTYEQYF. CDR3 coding DNA: TGCGCCAGCAGCTTGGTTGGCGGGACCTACGAGCAGTACTTC.

A single count supports this clone. The gene calls are TRBV10-3 and TRBJ2-1, with 9 nucleotides matching TRBD2. CDR1 ENHRY and CDR2 SYGVKD come from the germline V gene. The junction had 1 base not matched to a gene; V was cut back by 0 bases and J by 10 bases. CDR3 length: 13 amino acids. The CDR3: CAISESLAGEQFF. DNA for the CDR3: TGTGCCATCAGTGAGTCGCTAGCGGGAGAGCAGTTCTTC.

This clone was counted a few times. Within the sample, other DNA sequences also encode this same CDR3. This chain uses TRBV20-1 with TRBJ2-3; D unclear. The length of the CDR3 is 11 residues. Germline CDR1 DFQATT, CDR2 SNEGSKA (reference sequence). The germline V and J ends were trimmed by 1 base and 6 bases, with 5 bases remaining between them. In nucleotides, the CDR3 is TGCAGTGCTAGAGTGGGGGATACGCAGTATTTT. Its protein product is CSARVGDTQYF.

The rearrangement links TRBV19 to TRBJ2-1; TRBD2 matches at 10 bases. CDR3 length: 15 residues. Germline V gene data show CDR1 as LNHDA and CDR2 as SQIVND (reference sequence). Trimming cost V 0 bases and J 5 bases; bases outside gene matches: 1. CDR3 sequence (DNA): TGTGCCAGTAGTATAGAACTAGCGGGAAACAATGAGCAGTTCTTC. This encodes CASSIELAGNNEQFF.

V is TRBV2 and J is TRBJ2-6; D gene ambiguous. The CDR3 is 15 residues long. With 7 bases removed from V and 0 bases from J, the gap between germline ends came to 10 bases. The germline CDR1 and CDR2 sequences are SNHLY and FYNNEI. The CDR3 DNA follows: TGTGCCAGCACCCAAAGGTTCTCTGGGGCCAACGTCCTGACTTTC. Protein product: CASTQRFSGANVLTF.

The V and J genes are TRBV18 and TRBJ1-1; D may be TRBD1 (5 bases). The V gene lost 1 base and the J gene lost 3 bases, with 15 bases spanning the gap. This CDR3 is 16 amino acids long. CDR1 and CDR2 (germline): KGHSH, LQKENI. The CDR3, as DNA: TGTGCCAGCTCACCACTCGCGGTCGGGGGGGACACTGAAGCTTTCTTT. Protein product: CASSPLAVGGDTEAFF.

V is TRBV21-1 and J is TRBJ2-3; the tabulated D call, TRBD2, remains unverified against the DNA. TRBV21-1 is termed a pseudogene. This CDR3 has 18 amino acids. The CDR3 nucleotides are TGTGCCAGCAGCCCCCATGGACTAGCGGGTTTTTTCACAGATACGCAGTATTTT. Translating gives CASSPHGLAGFFTDTQYF.

The V call is TRBV11-2, the J call TRBJ2-5; 7 bases map to TRBD2. The CDR3 has 14 residues. Germline-derived CDR1 and CDR2 are SGHAT and FQNNGV. Trimming took 5 bases from V and 2 from J; bases not matched to a gene: 5. CDR3 residues: CASSPVSGQETQYF. CDR3 coding DNA: TGTGCCAGCAGCCCGGTTAGCGGGCAAGAGACCCAGTACTTC.

The V gene is TRBV6-6, the J gene TRBJ1-4; possible D gene TRBD1, 5 bases. Germline assignment: CDR1 MNHNY and CDR2 SVGAGI (reference sequence). There are 13 residues in the CDR3. V was shortened by 4 bases and J by 6 bases, with 9 bases between the two germline ends. This CDR3 is CASSSPGHEKLFF. Here the CDR3 DNA reads TGTGCCAGCAGTTCGCCAGGGCATGAAAAACTGTTTTTT.

V is TRBV28 and J is TRBJ1-2; possibly TRBD1 for D (6 bases). CDR3 length: 16 amino acids. Trimming took off 3 bases at V and 2 bases at J, with 16 bases between the two ends. CDR1 and CDR2 (germline): MDHEN, SYDVKM. The CDR3 coding sequence is TGTGCCAGCAGTTTGGGTGGACAGAACTTAAACTATGGCTACACCTTC. Protein sequence: CASSLGGQNLNYGYTF.

This clone was detected a few times. The J gene is TRBJ2-1, the V gene TRBV27; 9 positions agree with TRBD1. This CDR3 spans 15 amino acids. V lost 8 bases and J lost 2; bases outside the gene matches: 7. Looked up from germline, CDR1 is MNHEY and CDR2 is SMNVEV (reference sequence). CDR3 nucleotides: TGTGCCAGCCGAAAGGACAGGGGTCCCTACAATGAGCAGTTCTTC. It codes for CASRKDRGPYNEQFF.

This clone has only one observation. This rearrangement joins TRBV5-6 to TRBJ1-1; D is unclear. This CDR3 spans 14 amino acids. Germline assignment: CDR1 SGHDT and CDR2 YYEEEE. Trimming shortened V by 0 bases and J by 1 base, and 7 bases separated the two germline ends. The DNA of the CDR3 is TGTGCCAGCAGCTTGGTGGATACGAACACTGAAGCTTTCTTT. Translating it yields CASSLVDTNTEAFF. The full variable domain, rest sourced from reference TRBV5-6 and TRBJ1-1, is DAGVTQSPTHLIKTRGQQVTLRCSPKSGHDTVSWYQQALGQGPQFIFQYYEEEERQRGNFPDRFSGHQFPNYSSELNVNALLLGDSALYLCASSLVDTNTEAFFGQGTRLTVV.

The chain employs TRBV7-3 and TRBJ2-3, with a tentative D call TRBD2 (7 bases). CDR3 length: 13 amino acids. Germline assignment: CDR1 SGHTA and CDR2 FQGTGA. Between the trimmed V and J ends, which lost 5 bases and 7 bases, there was a span of 13 bases. CDR3 nucleotide sequence: TGTGCCAGCAGCCCCAGGGGAGGGCATACGCAGTATTTT. Residues: CASSPRGGHTQYF.

The chain employs TRBV7-3 and TRBJ2-3, with unresolved D. The CDR3 covers 14 residues. Between the trimmed V and J ends, which lost 2 bases and 2 bases, there was a span of 8 bases. The V gene's germline CDR1 is SGHTA and CDR2 FQGTGA. CDR3 region: CASSLGRHTDTQYF. The DNA for the CDR3 is TGTGCCAGCAGCTTAGGGCGGCACACAGATACGCAGTATTTT.

A remark on this clone: A clone one base away is much larger, so this may be a read error. CDR3 loop: CASSPRDYGYTF. CDR3 DNA sequence: TGTGCCAGCAGCCCCCGGGACTATGGCTACACCTTC. This chain links TRBV11-2 with TRBJ1-2; D unclear. There are 12 residues in the CDR3. V lost 5 bases and J 3 bases, leaving 7 bases between the germline ends. CDR1 is SGHAT, CDR2 FQNNGV, per germline. Combining the CDR3 with reference TRBV11-2 and TRBJ1-2 gives the whole variable domain EAGVAQSPRYKIIEKRQSVAFWCNPISGHATLYWYQQILGQGPKLLIQFQNNGVVDDSQLPKDRFSAERLKGVDSTLKIQPAKLEDSAVYLCASSPRDYGYTFGSGTRLTVV.

The chain links TRBV7-9 to TRBJ2-1; 10 nucleotides line up with TRBD2. V lost 4 bases and J lost 3; bases outside the gene matches: 6. CDR1 is SEHNR, CDR2 FQNEAQ, per germline (reference sequence). The length of the CDR3 is 16 residues. The CDR3 region is CASSSTRLAGYNEQFF. The CDR3 DNA sequence: TGTGCCAGCAGCTCCACCCGACTAGCGGGCTACAATGAGCAGTTCTTC.

This clone was observed a single time. The J gene is TRBJ2-3, the V gene TRBV5-6; D is uncertain. The CDR3 runs 13 residues. The V end was cut by 6 bases, the J end by 2 bases, with 10 bases between. Germline lookup yields CDR1 SGHDT and CDR2 YYEEEE. The CDR3, as DNA: TGTGCCAGCAAGCTTGGTTCCACAGATACGCAGTATTTT. Translating gives CASKLGSTDTQYF.

Of note for this clone: Other DNA sequences in the sample encode the same CDR3. The chain combines TRBV5-1 with TRBJ2-5; 10 bases are a match to TRBD2. This CDR3 contains 15 residues. In germline, CDR1 is SGHRS, CDR2 YFSETQ. J lost 3 bases, V lost 0 bases, and 2 bases had no gene match. CDR3 protein: CASSLALAGEETQYF. The CDR3 DNA is TGCGCCAGCAGCTTGGCCCTAGCGGGAGAAGAGACCCAGTACTTC.

V usage is TRBV7-9 and J usage is TRBJ1-4; D is unclear. Germline-derived CDR1 and CDR2 are SEHNR and FQNEAQ (reference sequence). The CDR3 covers 15 residues. The V end was cut by 5 bases, the J end by 2 bases, with 12 bases between. CDR3 sequence reads: CASSPQGWTNEKLFF. The DNA of the CDR3 is TGTGCCAGCAGCCCTCAAGGGTGGACTAATGAAAAACTGTTTTTT.

The rearrangement uses TRBV19 and TRBJ2-2; D remains unclear. The CDR3 totals 14 residues. Between the trimmed V and J ends, which lost 2 bases and 5 bases, there was a span of 9 bases. Germline-derived CDR1 and CDR2 are LNHDA and SQIVND (reference sequence). The CDR3 reads CASSILHSTGELFF. The DNA of the CDR3 is TGTGCCAGTAGTATACTTCATTCAACCGGGGAGCTGTTTTTT.

This clone has a handful of counts. The chain links TRBV21-1 to TRBJ1-1; the listed D gene, TRBD1, was not tested against the DNA. TRBV21-1 is marked as a pseudogene. This CDR3 has 14 residues. CDR3 amino acids: CASSTTGENTEAFF. CDR3 in DNA: TGTGCCAGCAGCACGACAGGGGAGAACACTGAAGCTTTCTTT.